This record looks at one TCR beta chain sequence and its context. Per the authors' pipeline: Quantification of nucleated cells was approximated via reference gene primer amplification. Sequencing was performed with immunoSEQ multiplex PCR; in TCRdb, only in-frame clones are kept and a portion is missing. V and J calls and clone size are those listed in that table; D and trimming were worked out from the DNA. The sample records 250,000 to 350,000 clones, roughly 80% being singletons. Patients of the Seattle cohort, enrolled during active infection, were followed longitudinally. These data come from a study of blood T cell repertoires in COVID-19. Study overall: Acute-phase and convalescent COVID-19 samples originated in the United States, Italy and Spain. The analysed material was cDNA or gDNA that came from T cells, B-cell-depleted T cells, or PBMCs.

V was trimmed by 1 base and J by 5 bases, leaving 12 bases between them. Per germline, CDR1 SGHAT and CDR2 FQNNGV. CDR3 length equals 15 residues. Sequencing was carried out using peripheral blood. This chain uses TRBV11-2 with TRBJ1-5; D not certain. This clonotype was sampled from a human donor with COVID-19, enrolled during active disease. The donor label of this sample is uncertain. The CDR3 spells CASSLVSSPDQPQHF. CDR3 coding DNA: TGTGCCAGCAGCTTAGTGTCCTCCCCCGATCAGCCCCAGCATTTT.